This record concerns one T cell receptor beta chain sequence. The antigen remains unidentified. The CDR3 loop spans 16 amino acids. The V end lost 0 bases, the J end lost 2 bases, and 9 bases lay between the germline ends. Germline loops: CDR1 SGHRS, CDR2 YFSETQ. The data belong to a study of cytomegalovirus exposure and HLA in healthy donors. Overall study: The 130 or so validation repertoires, a later analysis reported, used the same platform as the approximately 730 repertoires from the first cohort. The study's findings and limits: There were some public TCRs occurring in many donors, but most TCR sequences were rare. The study labeled under 200 TCR beta chains cytomegalovirus-associated.

Produced via immunoSEQ multiplex PCR; TCRdb's table is partial and in-frame only. Here the sample spans about 200,000 clones, 86% being singletons. Sequencing was done on a sample of PBMCs. The chain recombines TRBV5-1 with TRBJ2-6; D call uncertain. The clonotype originates from a woman between 18 and 30 years old in good health and CMV-seronegative. The CDR3 region has the DNA TGCGCCAGCAGCTTGGATGTGGTAGCTGGGGCCAACGTCCTGACTTTC. Protein product: CASSLDVVAGANVLTF.